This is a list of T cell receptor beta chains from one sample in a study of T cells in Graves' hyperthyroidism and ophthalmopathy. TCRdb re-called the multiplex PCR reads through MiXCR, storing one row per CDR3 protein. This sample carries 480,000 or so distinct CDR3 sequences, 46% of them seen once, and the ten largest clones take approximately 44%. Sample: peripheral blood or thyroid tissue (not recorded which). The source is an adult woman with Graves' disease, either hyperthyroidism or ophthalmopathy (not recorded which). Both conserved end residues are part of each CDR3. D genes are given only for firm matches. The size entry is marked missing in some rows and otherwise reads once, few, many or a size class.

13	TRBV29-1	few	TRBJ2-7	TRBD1	CTVVAGGNYEQYF	TGCACCGTAGTGGCAGGGGGAAACTACGAGCAGTACTTC
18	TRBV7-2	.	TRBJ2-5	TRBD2	CASSSGLAGGLWQETQYF	TGTGCCAGCAGTTCTGGACTAGCGGGAGGTTTGTGGCAAGAGACCCAGTACTTC
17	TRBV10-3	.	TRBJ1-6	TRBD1	CASNKGTGRDGNSPLHF	TGTGCCTCCAATAAGGGGACAGGCAGGGATGGGAACTCACCCCTCCACTTT
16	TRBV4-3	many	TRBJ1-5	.	CASSQELHNSNQPQHF	TGCGCCAGCAGCCAAGAGTTGCACAATAGCAATCAGCCCCAGCATTTT
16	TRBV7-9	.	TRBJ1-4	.	CASTSEGDAFNEKLFF	TGTGCCAGCACCAGTGAAGGGGACGCGTTTAATGAAAAACTGTTTTTT
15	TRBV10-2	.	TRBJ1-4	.	CASSDWTGGNEKLFF	TGCGCCAGCAGTGATTGGACGGGAGGGAATGAAAAACTGTTTTTT
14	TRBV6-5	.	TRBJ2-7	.	CAIREDSSSYEQYF	TGTGCCATCAGGGAGGACAGTAGCTCCTACGAGCAGTACTTC
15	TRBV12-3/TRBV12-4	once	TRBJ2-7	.	CASSSVLESYYEQYF	TGTGCCAGCAGTTCTGTGCTTGAGAGCTACTACGAGCAGTACTTC
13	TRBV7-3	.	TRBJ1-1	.	CASSSGFGTEAFF	TGTGCCAGCAGCTCGGGGTTTGGCACTGAAGCTTTCTTT
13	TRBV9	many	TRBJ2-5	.	CASSVGTAETQYF	TGTGCCAGCAGCGTAGGGACGGCGGAGACCCAGTACTTC
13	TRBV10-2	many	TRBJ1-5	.	CASSEWGAQPQHF	TGCGCCAGCAGTGAGTGGGGGGCTCAGCCCCAGCATTTT
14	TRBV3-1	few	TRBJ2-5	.	CASSQASSQETQYF	TGTGCCAGCAGCCAGGCTAGCTCCCAAGAGACCCAGTACTTC
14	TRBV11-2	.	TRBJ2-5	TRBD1	CASSIGTVQETQYF	TGTGCCAGCAGCATCGGGACAGTCCAAGAGACCCAGTACTTC
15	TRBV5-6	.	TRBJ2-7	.	CASTFQNVEVLKQYF	TGTGCCAGCACCTTCCAGAACGTAGAAGTCCTCAAGCAGTACTTC
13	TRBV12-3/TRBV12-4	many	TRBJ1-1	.	CASSLGFSTEAFF	TGTGCCAGCAGTTTGGGCTTCAGCACTGAAGCTTTCTTT
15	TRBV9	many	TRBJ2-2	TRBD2	CASSDLAGNTGELFF	TGTGCCAGCAGCGACCTAGCGGGAAACACCGGGGAGCTGTTTTTT
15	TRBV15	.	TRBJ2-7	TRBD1	CATSRAGTGTYEQYF	TGTGCCACCAGCCGCGCCGGGACAGGCACCTACGAGCAGTACTTC
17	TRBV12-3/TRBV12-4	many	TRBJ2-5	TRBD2	CASSSGLAGGIQETQYF	TGTGCCAGCAGCTCTGGACTAGCGGGAGGAATACAAGAGACCCAGTACTTC
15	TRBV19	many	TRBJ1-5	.	CASSIQGLSNQPQHF	TGTGCCAGTAGCATTCAGGGACTGAGCAATCAGCCCCAGCATTTT
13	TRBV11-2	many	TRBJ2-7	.	CASTQWMDHEQYF	TGTGCCAGCACCCAATGGATGGACCACGAGCAGTACTTC
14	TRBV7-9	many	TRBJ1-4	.	CASSLVGTNEKLFF	TGTGCCAGCAGCTTAGTCGGGACTAATGAAAAACTGTTTTTT
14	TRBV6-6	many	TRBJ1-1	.	CASTWERVNTEAFF	TGTGCCAGCACCTGGGAACGGGTGAACACTGAAGCTTTCTTT
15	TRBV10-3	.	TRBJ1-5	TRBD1	CAIGTDSGYEQPQHF	TGTGCCATCGGGACAGACTCGGGGTACGAGCAGCCCCAGCATTTT
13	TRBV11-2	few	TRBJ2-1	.	CASSPGEWNEQFF	TGTGCCAGCAGCCCAGGGGAATGGAATGAGCAGTTCTTC
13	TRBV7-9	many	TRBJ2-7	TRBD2	CASSPAGGYEQYF	TGTGCCAGCAGCCCCGCCGGGGGGTACGAGCAGTACTTC
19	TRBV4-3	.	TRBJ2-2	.	CASSQQRLAGSHLTGELFF	TGCGCCAGCAGCCAACAACGGTTGGCCGGGTCCCACCTTACCGGGGAGCTGTTTTTT
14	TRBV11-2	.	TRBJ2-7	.	CASSLDPGRLEQYF	TGTGCCAGCAGCTTAGACCCGGGCCGATTAGAGCAGTACTTC
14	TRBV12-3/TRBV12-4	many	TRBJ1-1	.	CASSWGQPNTEAFF	TGTGCCAGCAGTTGGGGACAACCGAACACTGAAGCTTTCTTT
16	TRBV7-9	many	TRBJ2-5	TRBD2	CASSLVAGDLQETQYF	TGTGCCAGCAGCTTAGTAGCGGGAGATCTCCAAGAGACCCAGTACTTC
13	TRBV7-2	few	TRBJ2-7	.	CASSLEGASEQYF	TGTGCCAGCAGCTTGGAGGGTGCGAGTGAGCAGTACTTC
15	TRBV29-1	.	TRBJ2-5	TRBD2	CSVEVLTSPQGTQYF	TGCAGCGTTGAGGTCCTGACTAGCCCTCAAGGGACCCAGTACTTC
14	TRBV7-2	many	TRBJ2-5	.	CASSTGLLNKAQYF	TGTGCCAGCAGTACGGGACTCCTGAATAAGGCCCAGTACTTC
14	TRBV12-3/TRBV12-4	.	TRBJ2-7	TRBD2	CASSTGLAGTEQYF	TGTGCCAGCAGCACGGGACTAGCGGGAACCGAGCAGTACTTC
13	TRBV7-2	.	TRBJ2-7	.	CASAVGRRYEQYF	TGTGCCAGCGCCGTAGGGCGGCGCTACGAGCAGTACTTC
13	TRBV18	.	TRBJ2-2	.	CASSPWGNRELFF	TGTGCCAGCTCACCTTGGGGGAACCGGGAGCTGTTTTTT
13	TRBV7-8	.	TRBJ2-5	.	CASSLTPKETQYF	TGTGCCAGCAGCTTAACGCCCAAAGAGACCCAGTACTTC
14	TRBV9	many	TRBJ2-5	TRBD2	CASSPRTSAETQYF	TGTGCCAGCAGCCCACGGACTAGCGCGGAGACCCAGTACTTC
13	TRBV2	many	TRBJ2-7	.	CASSEAIGWEQYF	TGTGCCAGCAGTGAAGCTATCGGCTGGGAGCAGTACTTC
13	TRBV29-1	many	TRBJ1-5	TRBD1	CSVMTGPNQPQHF	TGCAGCGTCATGACAGGGCCTAATCAGCCCCAGCATTTT
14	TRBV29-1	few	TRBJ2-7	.	CSVTWGAQLYEQYF	TGCAGCGTAACCTGGGGGGCGCAGCTATACGAGCAGTACTTC
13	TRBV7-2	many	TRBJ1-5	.	CASSRDQNQPQHF	TGTGCCAGCAGCCGGGACCAGAATCAGCCCCAGCATTTT
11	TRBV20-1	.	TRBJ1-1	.	CSALATDEAFF	TGCAGTGCCCTAGCGACAGATGAAGCTTTCTTT
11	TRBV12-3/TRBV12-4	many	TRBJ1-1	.	CASSPSLEAFF	TGTGCCAGCAGCCCCTCCCTTGAAGCTTTCTTT
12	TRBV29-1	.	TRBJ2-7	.	CSTSEGTYEQYF	TGCAGCACCTCAGAGGGAACCTACGAGCAGTACTTC
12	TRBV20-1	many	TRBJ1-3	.	CSARGPPNTIYF	TGCAGTGCTAGGGGGCCCCCTAACACCATATATTTT
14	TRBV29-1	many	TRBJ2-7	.	CSVVGGGVSYEQYF	TGCAGCGTTGTAGGGGGAGGGGTAAGCTACGAGCAGTACTTC
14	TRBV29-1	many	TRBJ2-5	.	CSVVQGAGWETQYF	TGCAGCGTTGTTCAAGGGGCGGGTTGGGAGACCCAGTACTTC
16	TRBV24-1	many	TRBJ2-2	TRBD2	CATSDLRLAGIGELFF	TGTGCCACCAGTGATTTGCGACTAGCGGGAATCGGGGAGCTGTTTTTT
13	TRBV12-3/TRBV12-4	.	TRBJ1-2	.	CASSYGSYYGYTF	TGTGCCAGCAGTTACGGGTCGTACTATGGCTACACCTTC
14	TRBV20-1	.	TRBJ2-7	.	CSARSWGVVYEQYF	TGCAGTGCTAGATCGTGGGGCGTTGTCTACGAGCAGTACTTC
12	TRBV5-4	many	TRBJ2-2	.	CASSIAAGELFF	TGTGCCAGCAGTATCGCGGCCGGGGAGCTGTTTTTT
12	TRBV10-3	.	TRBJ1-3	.	CATRTAGNTIYF	TGTGCCACTCGGACTGCTGGAAACACCATATATTTT
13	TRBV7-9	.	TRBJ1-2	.	CASSVQGSYGYTF	TGTGCCAGCAGCGTCCAGGGGTCCTATGGCTACACCTTC